Listed below are T cell receptor beta chains from one sample, sequenced in a study of monozygotic twins with cystic fibrosis. Assay used: immunoSEQ multiplex PCR; TCRdb lists only in-frame clones, some missing. Among over 15,000 clones, over 95% were seen once, and the ten largest hold 0.5% to 0.7%. The sequenced material came from blood. These receptors originate from a girl aged 2-10 years with cystic fibrosis. Both conserved end residues are part of each CDR3. The D gene is left open where the match is weak. Clone size is stated in some rows and not others, as once, few, many or a class when expanded.

J gene: TRBJ2-1; V gene: TRBV30; D gene: NA; clone size: NA; CDR3 DNA: TGTGCCTGGAGTGTACTGGGGCGGAATGAGCAGTTCTTC; CDR3 protein: CAWSVLGRNEQFF
J gene: TRBJ1-4; V gene: TRBV7-2; D gene: NA; clone size: NA; CDR3 DNA: TGTGCCAGCACCCCTCCCGGACTGAATGAAAAACTGTTTTTT; CDR3 protein: CASTPPGLNEKLFF
J gene: TRBJ1-4; V gene: TRBV15; D gene: NA; clone size: NA; CDR3 DNA: TGTGCCACCAGCAGAGAGGACTTAGAAGGACTGTTTTTT; CDR3 protein: CATSREDLEGLFF
J gene: TRBJ2-1; V gene: TRBV28; D gene: TRBD1; clone size: NA; CDR3 DNA: TGTGCCAGCAGTTTTGGGGGACAGCTAAACAATGAGCAGTTCTTC; CDR3 protein: CASSFGGQLNNEQFF
J gene: TRBJ1-1; V gene: TRBV7-2; D gene: NA; clone size: NA; CDR3 DNA: TGTGCCAGCGGAAACACTGAAGCTTTCTTT; CDR3 protein: CASGNTEAFF
J gene: TRBJ2-3; V gene: TRBV18; D gene: TRBD1; clone size: NA; CDR3 DNA: TGTGCCAGCTCATCCACGACAGGGGGGACAGATACGCAGTATTTT; CDR3 protein: CASSSTTGGTDTQYF
J gene: TRBJ2-7; V gene: TRBV19; D gene: NA; clone size: NA; CDR3 DNA: TGTGCCAGTAGTATTGAACACCGGGACATCTCCTACGAGCAGTACTTC; CDR3 protein: CASSIEHRDISYEQYF
J gene: TRBJ1-1; V gene: TRBV6-1; D gene: NA; clone size: NA; CDR3 DNA: TGTGCCAGCAGTGCAGGGAGCTACACTGAAGCTTTCTTT; CDR3 protein: CASSAGSYTEAFF
J gene: TRBJ1-2; V gene: TRBV29-1; D gene: NA; clone size: NA; CDR3 DNA: TGCAGCGTTGGGGTAGGGGAAAACTATGGCTACACCTTC; CDR3 protein: CSVGVGENYGYTF
J gene: TRBJ1-2; V gene: TRBV28; D gene: NA; clone size: NA; CDR3 DNA: TGTGCCAGCAGTCCCCAGGGAAGGGATGGCTACACCTTC; CDR3 protein: CASSPQGRDGYTF
J gene: TRBJ1-2; V gene: TRBV9; D gene: NA; clone size: NA; CDR3 DNA: TGTGCCAGCAGCGTCCGGGGAGGTTATGGCTACACCTTC; CDR3 protein: CASSVRGGYGYTF
J gene: TRBJ1-2; V gene: TRBV5-8; D gene: NA; clone size: NA; CDR3 DNA: TGTGCCAGCAGCTTGGGAGCGACGGAGGGACGCTACACCTTC; CDR3 protein: CASSLGATEGRYTF
J gene: TRBJ1-3; V gene: TRBV30; D gene: NA; clone size: NA; CDR3 DNA: TGTGCCTGGGGACCAATCCTTGGCTCTGGAAACACCATATATTTT; CDR3 protein: CAWGPILGSGNTIYF
J gene: TRBJ2-1; V gene: TRBV7-2; D gene: NA; clone size: NA; CDR3 DNA: TGTGCCAGCAGCTTAGATTCGGGTTATGAGCAGTTCTTC; CDR3 protein: CASSLDSGYEQFF
J gene: TRBJ1-2; V gene: TRBV6-5; D gene: NA; clone size: NA; CDR3 DNA: TGTGCCAGCAGTTACCGAGGGGGAGGATATGGCTACACCTTC; CDR3 protein: CASSYRGGGYGYTF
J gene: TRBJ1-3; V gene: TRBV19; D gene: NA; clone size: NA; CDR3 DNA: TGTGCCAGTAGTATGGACTTATGGGATTCTGGAAACACCATATATTTT; CDR3 protein: CASSMDLWDSGNTIYF
J gene: TRBJ2-7; V gene: TRBV18; D gene: TRBD1; clone size: NA; CDR3 DNA: TGTGCCAGCTCACCAGGGGACAGGGCGAAATTTTTCACAACCTACGAGCAGTACTTC; CDR3 protein: CASSPGDRAKFFTTYEQYF
J gene: TRBJ1-2; V gene: TRBV30; D gene: NA; clone size: NA; CDR3 DNA: TGTGCCTGGACCCCCGGCCCAGAAGCTAACTATGGCTACACCTTC; CDR3 protein: CAWTPGPEANYGYTF
J gene: TRBJ2-5; V gene: TRBV10-3; D gene: NA; clone size: NA; CDR3 DNA: TGTGCCATCAGAGGACGGAGCCAAGAGACCCAGTACTTC; CDR3 protein: CAIRGRSQETQYF
J gene: TRBJ2-5; V gene: TRBV6-1; D gene: NA; clone size: NA; CDR3 DNA: TGTGCCAGCAGTGATTTTGGGTTGGAGACCCAGTACTTC; CDR3 protein: CASSDFGLETQYF
J gene: TRBJ2-2; V gene: TRBV5-5; D gene: NA; clone size: NA; CDR3 DNA: TGTGCCAGCAGCTTGGATCGGACAACCGGGGAGCTGTTTTTT; CDR3 protein: CASSLDRTTGELFF
J gene: TRBJ2-7; V gene: TRBV28; D gene: NA; clone size: NA; CDR3 DNA: TGTGCCAGCAGCTTAGGACCCGGCTACGAGCAGTACTTC; CDR3 protein: CASSLGPGYEQYF
J gene: TRBJ2-1; V gene: TRBV27; D gene: NA; clone size: NA; CDR3 DNA: TGTGCCAGCAGTTTAGTTGGCGGGGAGCAGTTCTTC; CDR3 protein: CASSLVGGEQFF
J gene: TRBJ1-5; V gene: TRBV5-8; D gene: NA; clone size: NA; CDR3 DNA: TGTGCCAGCAGCGGATACAGATGGAATCAGCCCCAGCATTTT; CDR3 protein: CASSGYRWNQPQHF
J gene: TRBJ1-5; V gene: TRBV5-6; D gene: NA; clone size: once; CDR3 DNA: TGTGCCAGCAGCTTGGGGGGATTTCAGCCCCAGCATTTT; CDR3 protein: CASSLGGFQPQHF
J gene: TRBJ2-1; V gene: TRBV27; D gene: NA; clone size: NA; CDR3 DNA: TGTGCCAGCAGTCAGGACGGAATAGATTTGTACAATGAGCAGTTCTTC; CDR3 protein: CASSQDGIDLYNEQFF
J gene: TRBJ1-4; V gene: TRBV4-1; D gene: TRBD1; clone size: NA; CDR3 DNA: TGCGCCAGCAGCCAAACAGGGGCAACTAATGAAAAACTGTTTTTT; CDR3 protein: CASSQTGATNEKLFF
J gene: TRBJ2-2; V gene: TRBV5-1; D gene: NA; clone size: NA; CDR3 DNA: TGCGCCAGCAGCTTCACACTTAGTGGGAACACCGGGGAGCTGTTTTTT; CDR3 protein: CASSFTLSGNTGELFF
J gene: TRBJ1-2; V gene: TRBV5-6; D gene: TRBD1; clone size: NA; CDR3 DNA: TGTGCCAGCAGCTTGGCCGGGACAGGGTTTTGGGGCTACACCTTC; CDR3 protein: CASSLAGTGFWGYTF
J gene: TRBJ2-5; V gene: TRBV5-1; D gene: NA; clone size: NA; CDR3 DNA: TGCGCCAGCAGCTTGGGTAGGAGAAAAGAGACCCAGTACTTC; CDR3 protein: CASSLGRRKETQYF
J gene: TRBJ2-3; V gene: TRBV13; D gene: NA; clone size: once; CDR3 DNA: TGTGCCAGCAGCTTAGGATTCGCTGGCGGCGCCGGGACAGATACGCAGTATTTT; CDR3 protein: CASSLGFAGGAGTDTQYF
J gene: TRBJ2-7; V gene: TRBV7-8; D gene: TRBD1; clone size: NA; CDR3 DNA: TGTGCCAGCAGCTCCCGGACAGGCTGGGAGCAGTACTTC; CDR3 protein: CASSSRTGWEQYF
J gene: TRBJ2-1; V gene: TRBV5-4; D gene: TRBD1; clone size: NA; CDR3 DNA: TGTGCCAGCAGCTGGACCGGGACAGAATCTGAGCAGTTCTTC; CDR3 protein: CASSWTGTESEQFF
J gene: TRBJ2-7; V gene: TRBV9; D gene: TRBD1; clone size: NA; CDR3 DNA: TGTGCCAGCAGCGAGGGGACAGGGGGGTTTTACGAGCAGTACTTC; CDR3 protein: CASSEGTGGFYEQYF
J gene: TRBJ1-1; V gene: TRBV9; D gene: NA; clone size: NA; CDR3 DNA: TGTGCCAGCAGCGTCGGTAACCAAGGGTTCGGCACTGAAGCTTTCTTT; CDR3 protein: CASSVGNQGFGTEAFF
J gene: TRBJ1-6; V gene: TRBV28; D gene: NA; clone size: NA; CDR3 DNA: TGTGCCAGCGGGCAGGGAAGTTCACCCCTCCACTTT; CDR3 protein: CASGQGSSPLHF
J gene: TRBJ2-7; V gene: TRBV5-1; D gene: TRBD2; clone size: NA; CDR3 DNA: TGCGCCAGCAGCTGGGGGGGTCACGAGCAGTACTTC; CDR3 protein: CASSWGGHEQYF
J gene: TRBJ1-5; V gene: TRBV25-1; D gene: NA; clone size: NA; CDR3 DNA: TGTGCCAGCAGTGGAACGGGCGGTCAGCCCCAGCATTTT; CDR3 protein: CASSGTGGQPQHF
J gene: TRBJ1-1; V gene: TRBV19; D gene: NA; clone size: NA; CDR3 DNA: TGTGCCAGTAGTATAGGAGCCGGGACAGAAGCTTTCTTT; CDR3 protein: CASSIGAGTEAFF
J gene: TRBJ1-1; V gene: TRBV7-8; D gene: NA; clone size: NA; CDR3 DNA: TGTGCCAGCAGCCCCCGAACAGGGTACATCACTGAAGCTTTCTTT; CDR3 protein: CASSPRTGYITEAFF
J gene: TRBJ2-3; V gene: TRBV5-1; D gene: TRBD2; clone size: NA; CDR3 DNA: TGCGCCAGCAGCTCCGGGACTAGCGGGGGAACCGCAGATACGCAGTATTTT; CDR3 protein: CASSSGTSGGTADTQYF
J gene: TRBJ1-4; V gene: TRBV5-4; D gene: TRBD1; clone size: NA; CDR3 DNA: TGTGCCAGCAGCTCCGGGACAGGGGGGAATGAAAAACTGTTTTTT; CDR3 protein: CASSSGTGGNEKLFF
J gene: TRBJ1-2; V gene: TRBV10-3; D gene: TRBD1; clone size: NA; CDR3 DNA: TGTGCCATCAGGGGACAGGGGGACGGCGGCTATGGCTACACCTTC; CDR3 protein: CAIRGQGDGGYGYTF
J gene: TRBJ1-1; V gene: TRBV5-1; D gene: NA; clone size: NA; CDR3 DNA: TGCGCCAGCGCATACCAGCTCTCGAACACTGAAGCTTTCTTT; CDR3 protein: CASAYQLSNTEAFF
J gene: TRBJ1-5; V gene: TRBV7-9; D gene: NA; clone size: NA; CDR3 DNA: TGTGCCAGCAGCGCTAGCAATCAGCCCCAGCATTTT; CDR3 protein: CASSASNQPQHF
J gene: TRBJ1-2; V gene: TRBV2; D gene: NA; clone size: NA; CDR3 DNA: TGTGCCAGCAGTCCCGGGGCTAACTATGGCTACACCTTC; CDR3 protein: CASSPGANYGYTF
J gene: TRBJ2-1; V gene: TRBV7-2; D gene: NA; clone size: NA; CDR3 DNA: TGTGCCAGCAGCTTAGCAGAAACATACAATGAGCAGTTCTTC; CDR3 protein: CASSLAETYNEQFF
J gene: TRBJ1-6; V gene: TRBV2; D gene: NA; clone size: NA; CDR3 DNA: TGTGCCAGCAGTCCGGGTAATTCACCCCTCCACTTT; CDR3 protein: CASSPGNSPLHF
J gene: TRBJ1-6; V gene: TRBV5-6; D gene: NA; clone size: NA; CDR3 DNA: TGTGCCAGCAGCTTGGAGTATCGGCGGGTAGGTTCACCCCTCCACTTT; CDR3 protein: CASSLEYRRVGSPLHF
J gene: TRBJ1-1; V gene: TRBV12-2; D gene: NA; clone size: NA; CDR3 DNA: TGTGCAAGTCGCTTAGTAGACAGACAGGACATGAACACTGAAGCTTTCTTT; CDR3 protein: CASRLVDRQDMNTEAFF
J gene: TRBJ2-7; V gene: TRBV15; D gene: TRBD1; clone size: NA; CDR3 DNA: TGTGCCACCAGCAGAGATGACTGGGGACAGGGCTACGAGCAGTACTTC; CDR3 protein: CATSRDDWGQGYEQYF
J gene: TRBJ2-3; V gene: TRBV5-1; D gene: TRBD1; clone size: NA; CDR3 DNA: TGCGCCAGCAGCTTGGCTACAGGGGTTGCAGATACGCAGTATTTT; CDR3 protein: CASSLATGVADTQYF
J gene: TRBJ2-7; V gene: TRBV6-5; D gene: TRBD1; clone size: NA; CDR3 DNA: TGTGCCAGCAGTTACAGGACAGGGACCTACGAGCAGTACTTC; CDR3 protein: CASSYRTGTYEQYF
J gene: TRBJ2-7; V gene: TRBV7-2; D gene: NA; clone size: NA; CDR3 DNA: TGTGCCAGCAGCTTAGCCGCGGGACAATCCTACGAGCAGTACTTC; CDR3 protein: CASSLAAGQSYEQYF
J gene: TRBJ2-5; V gene: TRBV7-7; D gene: TRBD1; clone size: NA; CDR3 DNA: TGTGCTAGCAGCGTAACTCAGGCCAGGGGGGAGACCCAGTACTTC; CDR3 protein: CASSVTQARGETQYF
J gene: TRBJ1-5; V gene: TRBV19; D gene: TRBD1; clone size: NA; CDR3 DNA: TGTGCCAGTAGTTCCCTCATAGGACAGGGAGTTGGTAGCAATCAGCCCCAGCATTTT; CDR3 protein: CASSSLIGQGVGSNQPQHF
J gene: TRBJ1-5; V gene: TRBV7-2; D gene: TRBD1; clone size: NA; CDR3 DNA: TGTGCCAGCAGCTCAAGACAGGGTAATCAGCCCCAGCATTTT; CDR3 protein: CASSSRQGNQPQHF
J gene: TRBJ1-6; V gene: TRBV9; D gene: NA; clone size: NA; CDR3 DNA: TGTGCCAGCAGCGTCGGGACAACCCCCTGGTCACCCCTCCACTTT; CDR3 protein: CASSVGTTPWSPLHF
J gene: TRBJ2-2; V gene: TRBV2; D gene: NA; clone size: NA; CDR3 DNA: TGTGCCAGCAGTCTAGCCGGGGAGCTGTTTTTT; CDR3 protein: CASSLAGELFF